This T cell receptor beta chain came from a study of T cell responses to AZD1222 COVID-19 vaccine. Using immunoSEQ multiplex PCR, the repertoire was profiled, and TCRdb retains in-frame clones only, with some absent. This table holds approximately 120,000 clones, over 90% found once. This clone was counted a few times. This CDR3 has 16 amino acids. This clonotype was obtained from an adult in good health. The source was peripheral blood, collected on day 0 of AZD1222 vaccination. The rearrangement links TRBV21-1 to TRBJ1-2; the table assigns TRBD1, which was not confirmed against the DNA. TRBV21-1 is deemed a pseudogene. The DNA of the CDR3 is TGTGCCAGCAGCAAGCAACAGGGCGGCGAAAGCTATGGCTACACCTTC. Protein product: CASSKQQGGESYGYTF.